These 8 T cell receptor beta chains were sequenced from one sample in a study of Ad26.COV2.S vaccination and SARS-CoV-2 variants. TCRdb keeps only in-frame clones here, not all; method: immunoSEQ multiplex PCR. The repertoire holds 350,000 to 500,000 clones, approximately 88% seen once, with around 3.6% in the top ten. As to treatment: some 20 received Ad26.COV2.S at low or high dose, single or two shots; 5 received placebo; per-sample allocation not given. Collection of the samples took place on day 63 after the first injection of vaccine or placebo. Specimen: peripheral blood, collected in a trial of Ad26.COV2.S vaccine versus placebo. These receptors originate from a person aged 18-65 years who received the Ad26.COV2.S COVID-19 vaccine or a placebo.

The V and J genes are TRBV21-1 and TRBJ2-7. TRBV21-1 is a pseudogene segment. This CDR3 has 13 amino acids. For the CDR3, the DNA is TGTGCCAGCAGCGGGGAAGCCTCCTACGAGCAGTACTTC. Encoded protein: CASSGEASYEQYF.

The chain carries TRBV7-9 and TRBJ2-4, with 7 bases that match TRBD2. Losses at the gene ends were 7 bases for V and 0 bases for J; bases not matched to a gene: 12. Germline V gene lookup returns CDR1 SEHNR and CDR2 FQNEAQ (reference sequence). The CDR3 has 17 amino acids. For the CDR3, the DNA is TGTGCCAGCACCCCTGGGGGGGGAGACCTAGCCAAAAACATTCAGTACTTC. Amino acid sequence: CASTPGGGDLAKNIQYF.

This sequence joins TRBV11-2 and TRBJ2-5; D is perhaps TRBD1 (5 bases). The CDR3 loop spans 13 amino acids. Germline assignment: CDR1 SGHAT and CDR2 FQNNGV. The V gene lost 7 bases and the J gene lost 5 bases, with 14 bases spanning the gap. The chain's CDR3 is CASTPGAPETQYF. Written as DNA, the CDR3 is TGTGCCAGCACCCCTGGGGCCCCGGAGACCCAGTACTTC. Together with reference TRBV11-2 and TRBJ2-5, the CDR3 gives the full variable domain: EAGVAQSPRYKIIEKRQSVAFWCNPISGHATLYWYQQILGQGPKLLIQFQNNGVVDDSQLPKDRFSAERLKGVDSTLKIQPAKLEDSAVYLCASTPGAPETQYFGPGTRLLVL.

The genes are TRBV20-1 and TRBJ2-7; TRBD2 matches at 8 bases. The V gene end was trimmed by 3 bases and the J gene end by 3 bases; junction bases not matched to a gene: 7. CDR1 and CDR2 from the germline V gene are DFQATT and SNEGSKA (reference sequence). This CDR3 spans 14 amino acids. DNA for the CDR3: TGCAGTGCTAGTACGACTAGCGAAAGCTACGAGCAGTACTTC. Translated, it gives CSASTTSESYEQYF.

This sequence joins TRBV14 and TRBJ1-2; D unresolved. Germline V gene data show CDR1 as SGHDN and CDR2 as FVKESK. CDR3 length equals 14 residues. V was cut by 0 bases and J by 6 bases, with 11 bases left in between. This CDR3 is CASSQDRRADGYTF. As DNA, the CDR3 is TGTGCCAGCAGCCAAGATAGGAGGGCGGATGGCTACACCTTC.

This chain connects TRBV29-1 to TRBJ1-2; D remains unclear. In germline, CDR1 is SQVTM, CDR2 ANQGSEA. Trimming left V 1 base short and J 2 bases short, with 17 bases between. The CDR3 extends over 16 amino acids. The CDR3 reads CSVEGSDSTPNYGYTF. The CDR3 region has the DNA TGCAGCGTTGAAGGCTCCGACTCGACACCCAACTATGGCTACACCTTC.

The chain employs TRBV30 and TRBJ2-2, with D perhaps matching TRBD1 (5 bases). The germline V gene encodes CDR1 GTSNPN and CDR2 SVGIG (reference sequence). Trimming shortened V by 1 base and J by 4 bases, and 7 bases separated the two germline ends. This CDR3 comprises 13 residues. The CDR3 reads CAWSAQGTGELFF. For the CDR3, the DNA is TGTGCCTGGAGTGCTCAGGGCACCGGGGAGCTGTTTTTT.

V is TRBV5-4 and J is TRBJ2-3; TRBD1 matches 12 bases. Germline assignment: CDR1 SGHNT and CDR2 YYREEE (reference sequence). The ends lost 4 bases at V and 4 bases at J; junction bases unmatched: 7. The CDR3 totals 16 residues. The CDR3 sequence: CASSTPGQGAADTQYF. In DNA form, the CDR3 reads TGTGCCAGCAGCACCCCGGGACAGGGGGCAGCAGATACGCAGTATTTT.